One and the same sample provided the 7 T cell receptor beta chains below, sequenced in a study of OX40 agonist ivuxolimab in advanced cancers. Assay used: immunoSEQ multiplex PCR; TCRdb lists only in-frame clones, some missing. The sample comprises tens of thousands of clones, approximately 86% of which are singletons, and around 28% rests with the top ten. The material sequenced was CD4+ or CD8+ T cells sorted from blood, taken in a trial of the OX40 agonist ivuxolimab. The receptor source for this set is an adult with an advanced solid tumor such as melanoma, head and neck, liver or kidney cancer.

The V and J genes are TRBV7-9 and TRBJ2-1; TRBD1 is a possible D gene (5 bases). V was clipped by 2 bases and J by 6 bases, with 14 bases between them. Germline V gene data show CDR1 as SEHNR and CDR2 as FQNEAQ (reference sequence). This CDR3 has 15 amino acids. CDR3 amino acids: CASSLSIRAPNEQFF. In DNA form, the CDR3 reads TGTGCCAGCAGCTTATCAATCAGGGCCCCCAATGAGCAGTTCTTC.

This chain joins TRBV9 and TRBJ1-1, with 10 bases fitting TRBD1. V dropped 3 bases and J dropped 5; count of bases not matched to a gene: 7. This CDR3 region has 15 residues. Germline CDR1 reads SGDLS; CDR2 reads YYNGEE. The CDR3 DNA reads TGTGCCAGCAGCGCTCCAGGACAGGGGGGGACTGAAGCTTTCTTT. It specifies CASSAPGQGGTEAFF. Full variable domain (rest looked up from reference TRBV9 and TRBJ1-1): DSGVTQTPKHLITATGQRVTLRCSPRSGDLSVYWYQQSLDQGLQFLIQYYNGEERAKGNILERFSAQQFPDLHSELNLSSLELGDSALYFCASSAPGQGGTEAFFGQGTRLTVV.

Here the CDR3 reads CASSFAGANVLTF. The CDR3 DNA sequence: TGTGCCAGCAGCTTCGCCGGGGCCAACGTCCTGACTTTC. The chain couples TRBV11-2 to TRBJ2-6; D unresolved. In germline, CDR1 is SGHAT, CDR2 FQNNGV. This CDR3 region has 13 residues. Trimming removed 3 bases from V and 4 bases from J, with 4 bases in between.

The chain combines TRBV19 with TRBJ2-7; TRBD1 matches at 9 bases. CDR3 length: 13 amino acids. V lost 3 bases to trimming and J lost 6 bases; unmatched junction nucleotides: 3. Per germline, CDR1 LNHDA and CDR2 SQIVND (reference sequence). The CDR3 sequence: CASSMGQGGEQYF. The CDR3, as DNA: TGTGCCAGTAGTATGGGACAGGGAGGCGAGCAGTACTTC.

This clone was seen a handful of times. The V and J genes are TRBV6-1 and TRBJ2-3; a weak D match, TRBD2 (5 bases). This CDR3 comprises 14 residues. Germline CDR1 is MNHNS and CDR2 is SASEGT. Trimming shortened V by 4 bases and J by 6 bases, and 14 bases separated the two germline ends. This CDR3 is CASSGRGREDTQYF. The CDR3 DNA sequence: TGTGCCAGCAGTGGGAGAGGGCGCGAGGATACGCAGTATTTT.

J is TRBJ1-2 and V is TRBV6-5; no firm D call. This CDR3 is built from 12 residues. The V end lost 6 bases, the J end lost 6 bases, and 11 bases lay between the germline ends. Germline V gives CDR1 MNHEY, CDR2 SVGAGI. The CDR3 coding sequence is TGTGCCAGCAGCAGACCCAAACATGGCTACACCTTC. Its translation is CASSRPKHGYTF.

The gene calls are TRBV29-1 and TRBJ1-2, with a tentative D call TRBD1 (5 bases). In germline, CDR1 is SQVTM, CDR2 ANQGSEA. The length of the CDR3 is 13 residues. Between the trimmed V and J ends, which lost 0 bases and 6 bases, there was a span of 11 bases. The chain's CDR3 is CSVEDRQGNGYTF. CDR3 coding DNA: TGCAGCGTTGAAGATCGCCAGGGTAATGGCTACACCTTC.